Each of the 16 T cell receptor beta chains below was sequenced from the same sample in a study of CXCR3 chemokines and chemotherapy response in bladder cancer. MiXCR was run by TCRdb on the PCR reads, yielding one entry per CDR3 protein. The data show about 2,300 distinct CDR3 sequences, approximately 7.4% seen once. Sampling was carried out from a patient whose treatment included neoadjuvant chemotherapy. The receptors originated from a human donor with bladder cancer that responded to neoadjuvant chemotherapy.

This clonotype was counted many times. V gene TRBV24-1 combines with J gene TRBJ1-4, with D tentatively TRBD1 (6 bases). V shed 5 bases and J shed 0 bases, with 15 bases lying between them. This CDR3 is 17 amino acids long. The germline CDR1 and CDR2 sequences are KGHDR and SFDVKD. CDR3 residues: CATSAGGRDTTNEKLFF. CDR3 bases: TGTGCCACCAGTGCCGGGGGACGGGACACAACTAATGAAAAACTGTTTTTT.

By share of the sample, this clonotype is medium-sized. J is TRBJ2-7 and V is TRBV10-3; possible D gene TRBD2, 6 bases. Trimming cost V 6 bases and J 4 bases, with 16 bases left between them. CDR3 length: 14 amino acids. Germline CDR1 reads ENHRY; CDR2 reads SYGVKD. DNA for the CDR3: TGTGCCATCAGCCGCCGACTAGGTTATTACGAGCAGTACTTC. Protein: CAISRRLGYYEQYF.

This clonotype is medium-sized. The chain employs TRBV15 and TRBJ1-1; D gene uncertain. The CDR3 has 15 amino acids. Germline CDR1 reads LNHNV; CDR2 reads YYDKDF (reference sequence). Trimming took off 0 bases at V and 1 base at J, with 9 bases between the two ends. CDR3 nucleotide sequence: TGTGCCACCAGCAGAGATCGAGGAGAGAACACTGAAGCTTTCTTT. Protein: CATSRDRGENTEAFF. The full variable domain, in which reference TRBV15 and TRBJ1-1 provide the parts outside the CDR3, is DAMVIQNPRYQVTQFGKPVTLSCSQTLNHNVMYWYQQKSSQAPKLLFHYYDKDFNNEADTPDNFQSRRPNTSFCFLDIRSPGLGDTAMYLCATSRDRGENTEAFFGQGTRLTVV.

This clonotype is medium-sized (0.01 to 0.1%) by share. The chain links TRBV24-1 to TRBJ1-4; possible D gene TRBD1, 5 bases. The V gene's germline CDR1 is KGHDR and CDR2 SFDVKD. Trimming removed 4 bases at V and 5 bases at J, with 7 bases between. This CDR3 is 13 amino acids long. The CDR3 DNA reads TGTGCCACCAGTGAAACAGGAAATGAAAAACTGTTTTTT. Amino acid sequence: CATSETGNEKLFF.

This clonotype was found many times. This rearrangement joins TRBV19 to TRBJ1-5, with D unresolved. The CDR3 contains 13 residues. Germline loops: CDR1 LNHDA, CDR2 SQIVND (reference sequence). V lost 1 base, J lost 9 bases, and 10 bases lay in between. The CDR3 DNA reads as TGTGCCAGTAGTATAGTGGGATACCGGCCCCAGCATTTT. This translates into CASSIVGYRPQHF. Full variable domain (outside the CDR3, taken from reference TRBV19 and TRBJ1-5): DGGITQSPKYLFRKEGQNVTLSCEQNLNHDAMYWYRQDPGQGLRLIYYSQIVNDFQKGDIAEGYSVSREKKESFPLTVTSAQKNPTAFYLCASSIVGYRPQHFGDGTRLSIL.

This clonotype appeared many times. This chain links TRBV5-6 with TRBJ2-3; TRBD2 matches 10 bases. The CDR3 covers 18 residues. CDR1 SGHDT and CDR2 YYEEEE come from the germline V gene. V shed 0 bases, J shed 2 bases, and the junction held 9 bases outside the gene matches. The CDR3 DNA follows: TGTGCCAGCAGCTTGGTGGGACTAAGCGGGGGGGCCACAGATACGCAGTATTTT. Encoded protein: CASSLVGLSGGATDTQYF. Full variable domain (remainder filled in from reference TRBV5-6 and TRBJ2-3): DAGVTQSPTHLIKTRGQQVTLRCSPKSGHDTVSWYQQALGQGPQFIFQYYEEEERQRGNFPDRFSGHQFPNYSSELNVNALLLGDSALYLCASSLVGLSGGATDTQYFGPGTRLTVL.

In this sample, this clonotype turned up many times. CDR3 sequence (DNA): TGTGCCAGCAGCTTTAGGGGCAGCTATGGCTACACCTTC. This codes for CASSFRGSYGYTF. V gene TRBV5-6 combines with J gene TRBJ1-2, with D possibly TRBD1 on 5 matching bases. The CDR3 totals 13 residues. Germline CDR1 is SGHDT and CDR2 is YYEEEE. The V end lost 2 bases, the J end lost 4 bases, and 9 bases lay between the germline ends.

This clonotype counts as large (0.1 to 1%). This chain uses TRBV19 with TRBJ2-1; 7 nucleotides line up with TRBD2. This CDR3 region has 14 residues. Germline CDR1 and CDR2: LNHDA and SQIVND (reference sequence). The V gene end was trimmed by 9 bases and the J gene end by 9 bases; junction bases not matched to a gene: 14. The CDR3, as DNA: TGTGCCAGCCGACTCGGGGGGACCCTAAGTGAGCAGTTCTTC. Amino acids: CASRLGGTLSEQFF.

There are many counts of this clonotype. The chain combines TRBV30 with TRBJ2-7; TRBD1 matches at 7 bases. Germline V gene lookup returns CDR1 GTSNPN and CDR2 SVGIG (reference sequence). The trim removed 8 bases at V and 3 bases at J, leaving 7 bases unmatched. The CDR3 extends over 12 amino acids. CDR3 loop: CARSTGIYEQYF. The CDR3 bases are TGTGCCCGTTCGACAGGGATCTACGAGCAGTACTTC.

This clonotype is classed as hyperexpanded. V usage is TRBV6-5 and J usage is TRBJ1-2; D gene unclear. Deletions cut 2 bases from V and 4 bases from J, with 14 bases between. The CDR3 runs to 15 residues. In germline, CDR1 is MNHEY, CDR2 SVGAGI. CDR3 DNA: TGTGCCAGCAGTTACGCCGCCGGAGGCCTCTATGGCTACACCTTC. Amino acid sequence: CASSYAAGGLYGYTF.

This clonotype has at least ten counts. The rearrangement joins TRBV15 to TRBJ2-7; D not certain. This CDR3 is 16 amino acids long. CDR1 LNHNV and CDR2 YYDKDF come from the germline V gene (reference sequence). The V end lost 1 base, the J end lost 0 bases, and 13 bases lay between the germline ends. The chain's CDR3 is CATSRVRGAGSYEQYF. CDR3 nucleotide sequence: TGTGCCACCAGCAGAGTACGAGGCGCTGGCTCCTACGAGCAGTACTTC.

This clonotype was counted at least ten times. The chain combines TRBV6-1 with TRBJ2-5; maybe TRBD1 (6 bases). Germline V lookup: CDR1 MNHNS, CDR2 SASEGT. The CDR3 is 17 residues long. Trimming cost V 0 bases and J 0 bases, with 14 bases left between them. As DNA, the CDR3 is TGTGCCAGCAGTGAAGCGCTTCACGGGACATACCAAGAGACCCAGTACTTC. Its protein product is CASSEALHGTYQETQYF.

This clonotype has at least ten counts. This chain's CDR3 is CASSELGAYGYTF. The CDR3 coding sequence is TGTGCCAGCAGTGAGTTGGGGGCCTATGGCTACACCTTC. The genes are TRBV6-1 and TRBJ1-2; D possibly corresponds to TRBD1 (6 bases). CDR1 MNHNS and CDR2 SASEGT come from the germline V gene. This CDR3 has 13 residues. V lost 3 bases and J lost 4, with 9 bases in between.

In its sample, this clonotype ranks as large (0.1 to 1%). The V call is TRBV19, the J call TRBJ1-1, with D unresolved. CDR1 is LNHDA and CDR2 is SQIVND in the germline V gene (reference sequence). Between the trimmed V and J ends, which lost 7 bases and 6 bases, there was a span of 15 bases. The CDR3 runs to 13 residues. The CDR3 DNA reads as TGTGCCAGTATCGGGCTGGTGAGCCCTGAAGCTTTCTTT. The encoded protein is CASIGLVSPEAFF.

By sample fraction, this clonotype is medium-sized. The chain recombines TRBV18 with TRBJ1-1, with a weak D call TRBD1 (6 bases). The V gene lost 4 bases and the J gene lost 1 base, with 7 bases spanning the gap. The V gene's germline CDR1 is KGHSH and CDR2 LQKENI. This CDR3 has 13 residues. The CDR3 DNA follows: TGTGCCAGCTCACGACAGGAGAACACTGAAGCTTTCTTT. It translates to CASSRQENTEAFF.

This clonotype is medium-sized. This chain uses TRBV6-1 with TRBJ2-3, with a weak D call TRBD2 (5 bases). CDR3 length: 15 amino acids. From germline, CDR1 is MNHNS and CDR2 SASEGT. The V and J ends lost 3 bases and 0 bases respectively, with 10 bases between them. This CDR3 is CASSDSDYSTDTQYF. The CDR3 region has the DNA TGTGCCAGCAGTGACTCAGACTATAGCACAGATACGCAGTATTTT.